The 25 T cell receptor beta chains below were found in one sample sequenced in a study of a mutant IDH1 vaccine in newly diagnosed glioma. Time point of the sample: baseline, week 1 (first vaccination visit). Treatment: pre-vaccination baseline after standard-of-care therapy. Sequencing used immunoSEQ multiplex PCR; TCRdb keeps in-frame clones, though not all of them. The table has more than 80,000 clones, 83% seen once. This material consisted of PBMCs, taken from a glioma patient treated with radiotherapy, temozolomide or both. The receptor set was obtained from a woman between 45 and 60 years old with glioma.

The chain combines TRBV4-3 with TRBJ2-2; D possibly uses TRBD1 or TRBD2 (5 bases each). V gave up 1 base and J gave up 6 bases, with 15 bases separating them. The CDR3 covers 16 residues. CDR1 and CDR2 (germline): LGHNA, YSLEER. This CDR3 reads CASSQGGALKAGELFF. The CDR3 DNA is TGCGCCAGCAGCCAAGGAGGGGCCTTGAAGGCCGGGGAGCTGTTTTTT.

The chain is built from TRBV2 and TRBJ1-2; the match to TRBD1 covers 9 bases. Germline loops: CDR1 SNHLY, CDR2 FYNNEI. The CDR3 spans 14 residues. With 6 bases clipped from V and 0 bases from J, the junction kept 2 bases outside the gene matches. The CDR3 bases are TGTGCCAGCAGGGGGACAGGGTCTAACTATGGCTACACCTTC. It translates to CASRGTGSNYGYTF.

The DNA for the CDR3 is TGTGCCATCAGTGAGTCCCCTCCCTCCTCTGGAAACACCATATATTTT. Translating it yields CAISESPPSSGNTIYF. The chain recombines TRBV10-3 with TRBJ1-3; D is ambiguous. The CDR3 extends over 16 amino acids. V gave up 0 bases and J gave up 0 bases, with 9 bases separating them. Germline assignment: CDR1 ENHRY and CDR2 SYGVKD.

The rearrangement links TRBV14 to TRBJ1-5, with unresolved D. The germline CDR1 and CDR2 sequences are SGHDN and FVKESK. Trimming stripped 0 bases from V and 7 bases from J, with 7 bases between. There are 13 residues in the CDR3. CDR3 region: CASSQDPIQPQHF. The CDR3 bases are TGTGCCAGCAGCCAAGATCCGATCCAGCCCCAGCATTTT.

This clone appeared a single time. The chain joins TRBV30 to TRBJ2-1; the D is unclear. The CDR3 spans 11 residues. Germline assignment: CDR1 GTSNPN and CDR2 SVGIG (reference sequence). Trimming cost V 0 bases and J 7 bases, with 4 bases left between them. The CDR3 reads CAWSVANEQFF. The CDR3 DNA reads TGTGCCTGGAGTGTAGCGAATGAGCAGTTCTTC.

J is TRBJ2-7 and V is TRBV5-1; D remains ambiguous. The germline gives CDR1 SGHRS, CDR2 YFSETQ. This CDR3 comprises 11 residues. V was clipped by 5 bases and J by 0 bases, with 3 bases between them. In nucleotides, the CDR3 is TGCGCCAGCAGGCTCTCCTACGAGCAGTACTTC. Amino acids: CASRLSYEQYF.

This clone was found a few times. The CDR3 is CASSQGQGSQPQHF. As DNA, the CDR3 is TGCGCCAGCAGCCAGGGACAGGGGAGTCAGCCCCAGCATTTT. The chain is built from TRBV4-3 and TRBJ1-5; 10 bases are shared with TRBD1. This CDR3 has 14 amino acids. Trimming removed 3 bases from V and 6 bases from J; junction bases left unmatched: 2. CDR1 and CDR2 from the germline V gene are LGHNA and YSLEER.

Remarks on this clone: The same CDR3 can be traced to other DNA sequences in this sample. The chain has TRBV4-1 and TRBJ2-1; D is tentatively TRBD1 or TRBD2 (5 bases each). Germline V gene data show CDR1 as MGHRA and CDR2 as YSYEKL. Trimming left V 0 bases short and J 3 bases short, with 9 bases between. The CDR3 is made up of 15 amino acids. In nucleotides, the CDR3 is TGCGCCAGCAGCCAAGATAGGGACCTCTACAATGAGCAGTTCTTC. It codes for CASSQDRDLYNEQFF.

This clone is a singleton in its sample. This chain links TRBV29-1 with TRBJ1-2; D is perhaps TRBD1 (6 bases). This CDR3 is 14 amino acids long. The germline V gene has CDR1 SQVTM and CDR2 ANQGSEA. This chain's CDR3 is CRYLKGGRRYGYTF. In nucleotides, the CDR3 is TGCAGATACCTAAAAGGGGGGCGTCGCTATGGCTACACCTTC.

The chain has TRBV7-8 and TRBJ2-5, with D possibly TRBD2 on 6 matching bases. Germline V gene data show CDR1 as SGHVS and CDR2 as FQNEAQ. The CDR3 is made up of 15 amino acids. Deletions cut 2 bases from V and 5 bases from J, with 15 bases between. CDR3 sequence (DNA): TGTGCCAGCAGCTTACGCTGGGGAGGAGGGGAGACCCAGTACTTC. This gives the protein CASSLRWGGGETQYF.

The gene calls are TRBV7-9 and TRBJ2-2; either TRBD1 or TRBD2 may fit D (5 bases each). In germline, CDR1 is SEHNR, CDR2 FQNEAQ (reference sequence). The CDR3 totals 15 residues. CDR3 in amino acids: CAHGAGPTNTGELFF. CDR3 DNA sequence: TGTGCTCACGGGGCAGGCCCAACGAACACCGGGGAGCTGTTTTTT.

V and J are TRBV5-6 and TRBJ2-6; 11 bases are a match to TRBD1. Trimming removed 1 base from V and 2 bases from J; junction bases left unmatched: 8. CDR1 is SGHDT and CDR2 is YYEEEE in the germline V gene. The CDR3 runs 19 residues. CDR3 sequence (DNA): TGTGCCAGCAGCTTGCTGGACAGGGGGCGCTCTACTGGGGCCAACGTCCTGACTTTC. This codes for CASSLLDRGRSTGANVLTF.

This rearrangement joins TRBV30 to TRBJ1-2; TRBD1 matches 9 bases. Looked up from germline, CDR1 is GTSNPN and CDR2 is SVGIG (reference sequence). The CDR3 runs 13 residues. The junction had 2 bases not matched to a gene; V was cut back by 2 bases and J by 4 bases. The CDR3 loop is CAWSLTGGYGYTF. CDR3 nucleotides: TGTGCCTGGAGTTTGACAGGGGGCTATGGCTACACCTTC.

The chain combines TRBV7-9 with TRBJ2-7, with D unresolved. Germline assignment: CDR1 SEHNR and CDR2 FQNEAQ (reference sequence). V was pared by 2 bases and J by 3 bases, with 8 bases between. The CDR3 extends over 13 amino acids. CDR3: CASSLRLGYEQYF. As DNA, the CDR3 is TGTGCCAGCAGCTTACGCCTGGGCTACGAGCAGTACTTC.

V and J are TRBV18 and TRBJ1-5; tentative D call: TRBD1 (6 bases). This CDR3 is built from 15 residues. Germline lookup yields CDR1 KGHSH and CDR2 LQKENI. V shed 3 bases and J shed 2 bases, with 11 bases lying between them. The CDR3 DNA sequence: TGTGCCAGCTCACCGCGCTCAGGGGGCAATCAGCCCCAGCATTTT. Amino acids: CASSPRSGGNQPQHF.

This chain uses TRBV6-5 with TRBJ1-6; D possibly corresponds to TRBD1 (5 bases). The germline gives CDR1 MNHEY, CDR2 SVGAGI. The CDR3 runs to 15 residues. Trimming shortened V by 4 bases and J by 3 bases, and 10 bases separated the two germline ends. The CDR3 coding sequence is TGTGCCAGCAGTTTAAGGGGCAGCTATAATTCACCCCTCCACTTT. It is translated as CASSLRGSYNSPLHF.

This chain links TRBV9 with TRBJ2-3; TRBD1 agrees at 10 bases. Trimming at V came to 0 bases and at J to 6 bases, leaving 4 bases not matched to a gene. Germline CDR1 SGDLS, CDR2 YYNGEE. This CDR3 has 15 residues. CDR3 nucleotide sequence: TGTGCCAGCAGCGTAGAAGGGACAGGGGCCGATACGCAGTATTTT. It codes for CASSVEGTGADTQYF. Full variable domain (missing parts from reference TRBV9 and TRBJ2-3): DSGVTQTPKHLITATGQRVTLRCSPRSGDLSVYWYQQSLDQGLQFLIQYYNGEERAKGNILERFSAQQFPDLHSELNLSSLELGDSALYFCASSVEGTGADTQYFGPGTRLTVL.

The chain combines TRBV4-3 with TRBJ1-2; no clear D gene. Trimming left V 1 base short and J 3 bases short, with 12 bases between. CDR1 and CDR2 from the germline V gene are LGHNA and YSLEER. The CDR3 extends over 15 amino acids. The CDR3 region is CASSQAATRYYGYTF. CDR3 in DNA: TGCGCCAGCAGCCAAGCCGCAACCCGATACTATGGCTACACCTTC.

This chain uses TRBV2 with TRBJ2-7; 7 positions match TRBD2. The ends lost 6 bases at V and 2 bases at J; junction bases unmatched: 4. Germline CDR1 is SNHLY and CDR2 is FYNNEI. This CDR3 region has 13 residues. The CDR3 nucleotides read TGTGCCAGCAGAGGACTAGATCCCTACGAGCAGTACTTC. It yields the protein CASRGLDPYEQYF. The full variable domain, its missing parts supplied by reference TRBV2 and TRBJ2-7, is EPEVTQTPSHQVTQMGQEVILRCVPISNHLYFYWYRQILGQKVEFLVSFYNNEISEKSEIFDDQFSVERPDGSNFTLKIRSTKLEDSAMYFCASRGLDPYEQYFGPGTRLTVT.

This clone was counted only a few times. V usage is TRBV10-3 and J usage is TRBJ1-1, with D uncertain. In germline, CDR1 is ENHRY, CDR2 SYGVKD. The CDR3 length is 11 residues. Trimming took off 4 bases at V and 8 bases at J, with 8 bases between the two ends. The CDR3 coding sequence is TGTGCCATCAGTGCTGACGGGGAAGCTTTCTTT. Encoded protein: CAISADGEAFF.

This chain joins TRBV5-1 and TRBJ2-1; 9 bases match TRBD2. Germline assignment: CDR1 SGHRS and CDR2 YFSETQ. The CDR3 extends over 14 amino acids. After removal of 0 bases from V and 8 bases from J, the junction contained 3 bases not matched to a gene. CDR3 DNA sequence: TGCGCCAGCAGCTTGGTAGTAGCGGGGGATGAGCAGTTCTTC. Its translation: CASSLVVAGDEQFF. The complete variable domain, with remaining parts taken from reference TRBV5-1 and TRBJ2-1, reads KAGVTQTPRYLIKTRGQQVTLSCSPISGHRSVSWYQQTPGQGLQFLFEYFSETQRNKGNFPGRFSGRQFSNSRSEMNVSTLELGDSALYLCASSLVVAGDEQFFGPGTRLTVL.

The chain recombines TRBV7-9 with TRBJ2-7; TRBD2 is a possible D gene (6 bases). The CDR3 runs 13 residues. Germline CDR1 and CDR2: SEHNR and FQNEAQ (reference sequence). V gave up 8 bases and J gave up 7 bases, with 18 bases separating them. This CDR3 reads CASSLGSAGEQYF. As DNA, the CDR3 is TGTGCCAGCTCTCTGGGGAGTGCGGGGGAGCAGTACTTC.

The genes are TRBV5-4 and TRBJ2-5, with 14 bases identical to TRBD2. The CDR3 has 15 residues. Germline V lookup: CDR1 SGHNT, CDR2 YYREEE (reference sequence). Trimming cost V 6 bases and J 5 bases; bases outside gene matches: 6. The CDR3 DNA is TGTGCCAGCACCTGGACTAGCGGGGGGTCGGAGACCCAGTACTTC. It encodes CASTWTSGGSETQYF. The full variable domain, completed using reference TRBV5-4 and TRBJ2-5, is ETGVTQSPTHLIKTRGQQVTLRCSSQSGHNTVSWYQQALGQGPQFIFQYYREEENGRGNFPPRFSGLQFPNYSSELNVNALELDDSALYLCASTWTSGGSETQYFGPGTRLLVL.

The rearrangement uses TRBV7-2 and TRBJ2-5, with D perhaps matching TRBD2 (5 bases). The CDR3 length is 16 residues. The V end lost 2 bases, the J end lost 5 bases, and 18 bases lay between the germline ends. Germline V gene sequence: CDR1 SGHTA, CDR2 FQGNSA. As DNA, the CDR3 is TGTGCCAGCAGCTTACGTGGGCTCCCTGGGGAGGAGACCCAGTACTTC. It yields the protein CASSLRGLPGEETQYF.

The V call is TRBV30, the J call TRBJ1-3; D ambiguous. Germline-derived CDR1 and CDR2 are GTSNPN and SVGIG (reference sequence). Trimming pared 4 bases from V and 0 bases from J, leaving 19 bases between. CDR3 length: 17 residues. CDR3 in amino acids: CAWTLLSGFNSGNTIYF. The CDR3 region has the DNA TGTGCCTGGACCTTATTATCGGGCTTTAACTCTGGAAACACCATATATTTT.